This is a list of T cell receptor beta chains from one sample in a study of identifying expanded T cells in peripheral blood. Libraries were prepared by immunoSEQ multiplex PCR; TCRdb keeps only in-frame clonotypes and omits some of them. Among 85,000 to 90,000 clones listed, approximately 84% were seen once. Sequencing used blood. These receptors were obtained from a person aged 18 to 75 in good health. CDR3s include the opening cysteine and the closing phenylalanine or tryptophan. D genes are given only for firm matches. The size field is filled for only some rows; it gives once, few, many or a size class.

size: .
D: .
J: TRBJ2-1
V: TRBV7-7
CDR3: CASSLDGNNEQFF
DNA: TGTGCCAGCAGCTTAGACGGGAACAATGAGCAGTTCTTC

size: few
D: .
J: TRBJ2-7
V: TRBV5-5
CDR3: CASSPLVGTHYEQYF
DNA: TGTGCCAGCAGCCCATTAGTTGGAACACACTACGAGCAGTACTTC

size: .
D: .
J: TRBJ2-6
V: TRBV5-4
CDR3: CASSFSQGSSGANVLTF
DNA: TGTGCCAGCAGCTTTTCACAGGGAAGTTCTGGGGCCAACGTCCTGACTTTC

size: once
D: .
J: TRBJ2-7
V: TRBV5-1
CDR3: CASSFNIRGRREQYF
DNA: TGCGCCAGCAGCTTTAACATTCGGGGTCGTCGCGAGCAGTACTTC

size: .
D: .
J: TRBJ1-5
V: TRBV19
CDR3: CASSGRFELPQHF
DNA: TGTGCCAGTAGTGGCAGGTTCGAGCTGCCCCAGCATTTT

size: .
D: .
J: TRBJ2-3
V: TRBV6-6
CDR3: CASSYLSSGSTDTQYF
DNA: TGTGCCAGCAGTTATCTGAGTAGCGGTAGCACAGATACGCAGTATTTT

size: .
D: .
J: TRBJ1-3
V: TRBV18
CDR3: CASSPGTESGNTIYF
DNA: TGTGCCAGCTCACCCGGGACCGAGTCTGGAAACACCATATATTTT

size: .
D: .
J: TRBJ1-1
V: TRBV5-1
CDR3: CASNDILNTEAFF
DNA: TGCGCCAGCAACGACATCTTGAACACTGAAGCTTTCTTT

size: .
D: .
J: TRBJ1-2
V: TRBV5-1
CDR3: CASSLRVEYGYTF
DNA: TGCGCCAGCAGCTTGAGGGTTGAATATGGCTACACCTTC

size: .
D: TRBD1
J: TRBJ1-1
V: TRBV7-8
CDR3: CASSADRGDEAFF
DNA: TGTGCCAGCAGCGCAGACAGGGGGGATGAAGCTTTCTTT

size: .
D: TRBD2
J: TRBJ2-5
V: TRBV29-1
CDR3: CSVEVLAGGQETQYF
DNA: TGCAGCGTTGAAGTCCTAGCGGGCGGGCAAGAGACCCAGTACTTC

size: .
D: TRBD1
J: TRBJ1-2
V: TRBV6-5
CDR3: CASSYPQTGGWGYTF
DNA: TGTGCCAGCAGTTACCCTCAAACAGGGGGCTGGGGCTACACCTTC

size: .
D: .
J: TRBJ1-2
V: TRBV11-2
CDR3: CASSPVTGFRYGYTF
DNA: TGTGCCAGCAGCCCCGTTACAGGGTTTCGCTATGGCTACACCTTC

size: .
D: .
J: TRBJ1-3
V: TRBV15
CDR3: CATSRALTAGNTIYF
DNA: TGTGCCACCAGCAGGGCCCTGACAGCAGGAAACACCATATATTTT

size: .
D: .
J: TRBJ1-2
V: TRBV7-8
CDR3: CASSSKAGKAQSNYGYTF
DNA: TGTGCCAGCAGCTCCAAGGCGGGAAAGGCACAGAGTAACTATGGCTACACCTTC

size: .
D: .
J: TRBJ1-5
V: TRBV6-5
CDR3: CASSDTGVQPQHF
DNA: TGTGCCAGCAGTGACACGGGGGTCCAGCCCCAGCATTTT

size: once
D: .
J: TRBJ1-2
V: TRBV19
CDR3: CASSIDGVGDYGYTF
DNA: TGTGCCAGTAGTATAGATGGGGTTGGGGACTATGGCTACACCTTC

size: .
D: .
J: TRBJ1-4
V: TRBV5-1
CDR3: CASSPRLGHLQGEKLFF
DNA: TGCGCCAGCAGCCCCCGGTTAGGACACCTCCAGGGCGAAAAACTGTTTTTT

size: .
D: .
J: TRBJ1-2
V: TRBV18
CDR3: CASSPQGPNYGYTF
DNA: TGTGCCAGCTCACCCCAGGGCCCTAACTATGGCTACACCTTC

size: .
D: .
J: TRBJ2-5
V: TRBV7-6
CDR3: CASRPYARNQETQYF
DNA: TGTGCCAGCCGACCATACGCTAGAAACCAAGAGACCCAGTACTTC

size: .
D: .
J: TRBJ2-7
V: TRBV9
CDR3: CASSPQGSIPYEQYF
DNA: TGTGCCAGCAGCCCTCAGGGTTCTATCCCCTACGAGCAGTACTTC

size: .
D: TRBD1
J: TRBJ1-2
V: TRBV30
CDR3: CAWSAFGTGDYGYTF
DNA: TGTGCCTGGAGTGCCTTCGGGACAGGGGACTATGGCTACACCTTC

size: .
D: .
J: TRBJ2-3
V: TRBV10-3
CDR3: CAIRSDTQYF
DNA: TGTGCCATCAGGTCCGATACGCAGTATTTT

size: .
D: .
J: TRBJ2-7
V: TRBV19
CDR3: CASSISTEQRLYEQYF
DNA: TGTGCCAGTAGTATTTCTACGGAGCAGAGACTTTACGAGCAGTACTTC

size: .
D: TRBD1
J: TRBJ2-7
V: TRBV5-1
CDR3: CASRTGSYEQYF
DNA: TGCGCCAGCCGGACAGGGTCCTACGAGCAGTACTTC

size: .
D: .
J: TRBJ1-5
V: TRBV19
CDR3: CASKGGLGRQPQHF
DNA: TGTGCCAGTAAAGGGGGGTTGGGGAGGCAGCCCCAGCATTTT

size: .
D: .
J: TRBJ2-3
V: TRBV18
CDR3: CASSPGGGRTDTQYF
DNA: TGTGCCAGCTCACCGGGAGGCGGCCGCACAGATACGCAGTATTTT

size: few
D: .
J: TRBJ1-5
V: TRBV10-1
CDR3: CASISLWGPQPQHF
DNA: TGCGCCAGCATTTCCTTATGGGGGCCTCAGCCCCAGCATTTT

size: .
D: .
J: TRBJ1-1
V: TRBV4-1
CDR3: CATADRNTEAFF
DNA: TGCGCCACCGCCGACAGGAACACTGAAGCTTTCTTT

size: .
D: .
J: TRBJ2-1
V: TRBV30
CDR3: CARGGALNEQFF
DNA: TGTGCCCGAGGGGGGGCACTTAATGAGCAGTTCTTC

size: .
D: .
J: TRBJ1-4
V: TRBV7-8
CDR3: CASSLGQLATNEKLFF
DNA: TGTGCCAGCAGCTTAGGACAGCTTGCAACTAATGAAAAACTGTTTTTT

size: .
D: .
J: TRBJ2-7
V: TRBV20-1
CDR3: CSAELEYEQYF
DNA: TGCAGTGCTGAATTGGAGTACGAGCAGTACTTC

size: .
D: .
J: TRBJ2-1
V: TRBV18
CDR3: CASSPQDYNEQFF
DNA: TGTGCCAGCTCACCACAGGATTACAATGAGCAGTTCTTC

size: .
D: .
J: TRBJ1-4
V: TRBV5-7
CDR3: CASSLVEREKLFF
DNA: TGTGCCAGCAGCTTAGTAGAGAGGGAAAAACTGTTTTTT

size: .
D: .
J: TRBJ2-7
V: TRBV30
CDR3: CAWRAGPYGDEQYF
DNA: TGTGCCTGGAGGGCCGGGCCTTACGGCGACGAGCAGTACTTC

size: .
D: TRBD1
J: TRBJ2-7
V: TRBV7-9
CDR3: CASSFRQGFINEQYF
DNA: TGTGCCAGCAGCTTCCGACAGGGGTTCATCAACGAGCAGTACTTC

size: once
D: .
J: TRBJ1-6
V: TRBV18
CDR3: CASSYESSYNSPLHF
DNA: TGTGCCAGCTCATACGAGAGCTCCTATAATTCACCCCTCCACTTT

size: .
D: TRBD1
J: TRBJ1-2
V: TRBV2
CDR3: CASTLGGGQERVDRGYTF
DNA: TGTGCCAGCACCCTAGGAGGGGGACAGGAAAGGGTAGATCGTGGCTACACCTTC

size: .
D: TRBD1
J: TRBJ1-6
V: TRBV28
CDR3: CASSGTGGNSPLHF
DNA: TGTGCCAGCAGTGGGACAGGGGGGAATTCACCCCTCCACTTT

size: once
D: .
J: TRBJ2-7
V: TRBV5-1
CDR3: CASSFRVPAYEQYF
DNA: TGCGCCAGCAGCTTTCGGGTTCCAGCCTACGAGCAGTACTTC

size: .
D: TRBD1
J: TRBJ1-2
V: TRBV7-2
CDR3: CASSSYQDRRHYGYTF
DNA: TGTGCCAGCAGCTCCTACCAGGACAGGAGGCACTATGGCTACACCTTC

size: .
D: .
J: TRBJ2-1
V: TRBV11-2
CDR3: CASSSPLRDGQFF
DNA: TGTGCCAGCAGTTCACCCCTGCGGGACGGACAGTTCTTC

size: .
D: .
J: TRBJ1-4
V: TRBV6-5
CDR3: CASSYSGQGGEKLFF
DNA: TGTGCCAGCAGTTACTCCGGGCAGGGCGGTGAAAAACTGTTTTTT

size: .
D: TRBD1
J: TRBJ1-5
V: TRBV6-1
CDR3: CASDDRGNQPQHF
DNA: TGTGCCAGTGACGACAGGGGCAATCAGCCCCAGCATTTT

size: .
D: .
J: TRBJ1-1
V: TRBV12-5
CDR3: CASGLVPGHLEAFF
DNA: TGTGCTAGTGGTTTGGTTCCGGGACACCTGGAAGCTTTCTTT

size: .
D: TRBD1
J: TRBJ1-2
V: TRBV29-1
CDR3: CSVENRGVNGYTF
DNA: TGCAGCGTTGAAAACAGGGGCGTTAATGGCTACACCTTC

size: .
D: .
J: TRBJ1-6
V: TRBV27
CDR3: CASSLTFGGNSPLHF
DNA: TGTGCCAGCAGCCTGACCTTCGGCGGTAATTCACCCCTCCACTTT

size: .
D: .
J: TRBJ2-2
V: TRBV7-2
CDR3: CASSDGWGRPARELFF
DNA: TGTGCCAGCAGCGATGGGTGGGGGAGGCCCGCCCGGGAGCTGTTTTTT

size: .
D: TRBD1
J: TRBJ2-7
V: TRBV9
CDR3: CASSPGQGRFYEQYF
DNA: TGTGCCAGCAGCCCCGGACAGGGAAGGTTCTACGAGCAGTACTTC

size: .
D: .
J: TRBJ2-3
V: TRBV7-9
CDR3: CASSSQGWGTDTQYF
DNA: TGTGCCAGCAGTTCACAGGGATGGGGCACAGATACGCAGTATTTT